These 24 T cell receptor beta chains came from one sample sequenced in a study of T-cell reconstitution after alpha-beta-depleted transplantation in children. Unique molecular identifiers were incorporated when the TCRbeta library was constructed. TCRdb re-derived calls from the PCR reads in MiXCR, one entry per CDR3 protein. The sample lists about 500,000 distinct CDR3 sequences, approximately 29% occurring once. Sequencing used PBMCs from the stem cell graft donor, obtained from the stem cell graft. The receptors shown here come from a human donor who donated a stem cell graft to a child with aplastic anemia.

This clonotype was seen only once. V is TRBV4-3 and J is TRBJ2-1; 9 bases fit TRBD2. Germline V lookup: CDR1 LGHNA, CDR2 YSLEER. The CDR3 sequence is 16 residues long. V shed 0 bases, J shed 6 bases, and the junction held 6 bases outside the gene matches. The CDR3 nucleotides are TGCGCCAGCAGCCAAGAATTCCTAGCGGGATCCAATGAGCAGTTCTTC. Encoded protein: CASSQEFLAGSNEQFF.

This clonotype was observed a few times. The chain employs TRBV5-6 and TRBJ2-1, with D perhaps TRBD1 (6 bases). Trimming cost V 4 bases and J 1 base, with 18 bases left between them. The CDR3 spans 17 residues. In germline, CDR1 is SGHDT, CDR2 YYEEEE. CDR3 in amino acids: CASSQRTQGPSYNEQFF. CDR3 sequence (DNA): TGTGCCAGCAGCCAGCGGACACAGGGCCCTTCCTACAATGAGCAGTTCTTC.

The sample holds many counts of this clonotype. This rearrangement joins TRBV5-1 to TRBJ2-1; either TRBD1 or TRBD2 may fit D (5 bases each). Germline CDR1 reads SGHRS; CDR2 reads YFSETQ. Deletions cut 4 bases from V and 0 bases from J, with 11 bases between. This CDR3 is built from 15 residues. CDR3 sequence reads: CASSDGGFSYNEQFF. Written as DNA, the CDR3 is TGCGCCAGCAGCGATGGGGGATTCTCCTACAATGAGCAGTTCTTC.

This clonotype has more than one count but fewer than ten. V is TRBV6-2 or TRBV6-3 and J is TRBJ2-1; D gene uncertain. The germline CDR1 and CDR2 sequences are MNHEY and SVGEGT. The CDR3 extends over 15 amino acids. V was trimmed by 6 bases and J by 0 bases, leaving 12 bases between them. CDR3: CASRTTPISYNEQFF. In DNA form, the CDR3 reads TGTGCCAGCAGGACGACCCCAATCTCCTACAATGAGCAGTTCTTC.

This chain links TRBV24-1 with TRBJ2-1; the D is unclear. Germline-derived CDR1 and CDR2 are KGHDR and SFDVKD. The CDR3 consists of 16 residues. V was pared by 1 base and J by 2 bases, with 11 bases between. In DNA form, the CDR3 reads TGTGCCACCAGTGATTTCCCCAGGCCCACCTACAATGAGCAGTTCTTC. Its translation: CATSDFPRPTYNEQFF.

The CDR3 sequence is CSAIEGPSRDTQYF. CDR3 in DNA: TGCAGTGCTATTGAGGGGCCGAGTCGAGATACGCAGTATTTT. This sequence joins TRBV20-1 and TRBJ2-3; either TRBD1 or TRBD2 may supply D (5 bases each). The germline V gene encodes CDR1 DFQATT and CDR2 SNEGSKA (reference sequence). This CDR3 has 14 residues. Trimming removed 4 bases from V and 5 bases from J, with 16 bases in between.

The CDR3: CASSLSALAGEQYF. As DNA, the CDR3 is TGTGCCAGCAGCTTAAGTGCACTAGCGGGTGAGCAGTACTTC. J is TRBJ2-7 and V is TRBV7-2, with TRBD2 identical over 9 bases. The germline V gene has CDR1 SGHTA and CDR2 FQGNSA. The CDR3 runs to 14 residues. The J segment lost 7 bases and the V segment lost 2 bases, leaving 6 bases of the junction unmatched. Full variable domain (outside the CDR3, taken from reference TRBV7-2 and TRBJ2-7): GAGVSQSPSNKVTEKGKDVELRCDPISGHTALYWYRQSLGQGLEFLIYFQGNSAPDKSGLPSDRFSAERTGGSVSTLTIQRTQQEDSAVYLCASSLSALAGEQYFGPGTRLTVT.

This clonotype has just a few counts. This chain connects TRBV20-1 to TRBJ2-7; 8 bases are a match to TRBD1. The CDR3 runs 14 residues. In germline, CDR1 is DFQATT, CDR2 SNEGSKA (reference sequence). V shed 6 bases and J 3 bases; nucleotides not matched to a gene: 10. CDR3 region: CSAITTGGGYEQYF. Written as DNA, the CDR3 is TGCAGTGCCATTACTACAGGGGGAGGCTACGAGCAGTACTTC.

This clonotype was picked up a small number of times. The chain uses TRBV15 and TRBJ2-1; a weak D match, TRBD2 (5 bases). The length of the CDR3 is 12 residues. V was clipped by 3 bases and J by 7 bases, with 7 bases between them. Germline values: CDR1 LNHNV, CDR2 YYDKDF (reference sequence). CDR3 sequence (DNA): TGTGCCACCAGCAGTCCGGGGAATGAGCAGTTCTTC. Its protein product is CATSSPGNEQFF.

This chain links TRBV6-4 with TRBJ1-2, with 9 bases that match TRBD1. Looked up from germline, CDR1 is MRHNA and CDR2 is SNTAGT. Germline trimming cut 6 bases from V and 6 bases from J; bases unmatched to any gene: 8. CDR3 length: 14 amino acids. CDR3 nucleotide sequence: TGTGCCAGCAGGGAAGAACAGGGGGCGCATGGCTACACCTTC. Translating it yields CASREEQGAHGYTF.

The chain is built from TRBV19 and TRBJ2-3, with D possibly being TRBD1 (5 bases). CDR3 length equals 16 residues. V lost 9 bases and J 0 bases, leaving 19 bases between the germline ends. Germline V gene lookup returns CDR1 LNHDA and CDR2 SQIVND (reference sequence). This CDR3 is CASRRGTGPSTDTQYF. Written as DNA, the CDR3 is TGTGCCAGCCGAAGGGGCACGGGTCCTAGCACAGATACGCAGTATTTT.

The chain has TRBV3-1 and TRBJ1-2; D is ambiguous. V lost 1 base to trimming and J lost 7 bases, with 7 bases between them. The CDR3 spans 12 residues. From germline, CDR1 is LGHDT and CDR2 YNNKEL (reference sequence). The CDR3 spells CASSQAQTGYTF. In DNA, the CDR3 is TGTGCCAGCAGCCAAGCACAGACTGGCTACACCTTC.

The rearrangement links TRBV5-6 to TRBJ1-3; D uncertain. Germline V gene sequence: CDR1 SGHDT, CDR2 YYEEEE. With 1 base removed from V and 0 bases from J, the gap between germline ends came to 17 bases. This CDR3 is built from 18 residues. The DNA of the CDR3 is TGTGCCAGCAGCTTGTCAGAAGTCTTCGTCCACTCTGGAAACACCATATATTTT. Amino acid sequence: CASSLSEVFVHSGNTIYF.

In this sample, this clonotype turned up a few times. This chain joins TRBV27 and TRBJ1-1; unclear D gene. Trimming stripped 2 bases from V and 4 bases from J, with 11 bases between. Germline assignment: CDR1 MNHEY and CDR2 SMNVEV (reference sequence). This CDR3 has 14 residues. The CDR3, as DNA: TGTGCCAGCAGTTTACGGATTCTGTCCACTGAAGCTTTCTTT. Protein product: CASSLRILSTEAFF.

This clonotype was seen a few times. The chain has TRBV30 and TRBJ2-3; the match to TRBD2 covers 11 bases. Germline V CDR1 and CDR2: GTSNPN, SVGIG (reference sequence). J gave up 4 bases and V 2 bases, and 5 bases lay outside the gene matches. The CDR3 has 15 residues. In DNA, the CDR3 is TGTGCCTGGAGTATACTAGCGGGAGCGGCAGATACGCAGTATTTT. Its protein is CAWSILAGAADTQYF.

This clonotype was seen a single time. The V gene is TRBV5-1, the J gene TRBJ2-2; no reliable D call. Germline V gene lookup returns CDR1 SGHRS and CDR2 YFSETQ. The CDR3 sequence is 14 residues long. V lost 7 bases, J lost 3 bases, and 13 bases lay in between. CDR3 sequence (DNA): TGCGCCAGCGAACTTTCCCCCGACACCGGGGAGCTGTTTTTT. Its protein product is CASELSPDTGELFF.

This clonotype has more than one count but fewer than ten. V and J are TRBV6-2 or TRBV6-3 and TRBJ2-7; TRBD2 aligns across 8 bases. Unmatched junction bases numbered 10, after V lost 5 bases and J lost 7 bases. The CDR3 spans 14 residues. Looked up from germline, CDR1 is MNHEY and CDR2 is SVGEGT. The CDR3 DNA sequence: TGTGCCAGCAGTGCTTCTCTAGCGGGCAGAGAGCAGTACGTC. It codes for CASSASLAGREQYV.

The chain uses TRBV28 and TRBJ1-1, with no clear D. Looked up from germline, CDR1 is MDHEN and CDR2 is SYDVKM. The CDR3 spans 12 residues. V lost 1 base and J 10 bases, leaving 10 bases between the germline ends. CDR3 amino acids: CASSLYSDLAFF. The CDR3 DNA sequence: TGTGCCAGCAGTTTATACAGTGATCTAGCTTTCTTT. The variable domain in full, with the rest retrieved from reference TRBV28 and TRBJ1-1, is DVKVTQSSRYLVKRTGEKVFLECVQDMDHENMFWYRQDPGLGLRLIYFSYDVKMKEKGDIPEGYSVSREKKERFSLILESASTNQTSMYLCASSLYSDLAFFGQGTRLTVV.

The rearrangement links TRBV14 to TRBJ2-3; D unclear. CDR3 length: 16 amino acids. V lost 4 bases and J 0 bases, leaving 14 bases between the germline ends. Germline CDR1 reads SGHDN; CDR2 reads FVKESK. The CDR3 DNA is TGTGCCAGCAGCCCCCGTGTCGCAGCTAGCACAGATACGCAGTATTTT. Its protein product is CASSPRVAASTDTQYF. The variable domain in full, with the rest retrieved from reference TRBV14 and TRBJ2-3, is EAGVTQFPSHSVIEKGQTVTLRCDPISGHDNLYWYRRVMGKEIKFLLHFVKESKQDESGMPNNRFLAERTGGTYSTLKVQPAELEDSGVYFCASSPRVAASTDTQYFGPGTRLTVL.

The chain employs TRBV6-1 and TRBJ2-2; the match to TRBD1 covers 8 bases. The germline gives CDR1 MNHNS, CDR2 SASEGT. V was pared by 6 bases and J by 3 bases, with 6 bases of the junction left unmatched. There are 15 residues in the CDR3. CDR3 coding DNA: TGTGCCAGCAGGCCGGGACAGGACTACACCGGGGAGCTGTTTTTT. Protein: CASRPGQDYTGELFF.

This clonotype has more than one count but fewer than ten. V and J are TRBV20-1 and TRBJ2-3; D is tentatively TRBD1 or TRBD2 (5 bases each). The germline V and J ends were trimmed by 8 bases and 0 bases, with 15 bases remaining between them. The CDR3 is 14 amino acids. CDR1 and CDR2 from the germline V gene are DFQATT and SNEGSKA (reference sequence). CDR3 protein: CSPLRGASTDTQYF. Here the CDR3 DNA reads TGCAGTCCCCTTAGAGGGGCTAGCACAGATACGCAGTATTTT.

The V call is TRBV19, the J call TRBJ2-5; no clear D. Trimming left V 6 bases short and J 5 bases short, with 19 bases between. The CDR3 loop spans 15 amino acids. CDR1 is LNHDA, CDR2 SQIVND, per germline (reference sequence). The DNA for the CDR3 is TGTGCCAGTAGCCCACTACTCTCGAGACGTGAGACCCAGTACTTC. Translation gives CASSPLLSRRETQYF. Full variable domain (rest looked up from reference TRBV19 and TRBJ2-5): DGGITQSPKYLFRKEGQNVTLSCEQNLNHDAMYWYRQDPGQGLRLIYYSQIVNDFQKGDIAEGYSVSREKKESFPLTVTSAQKNPTAFYLCASSPLLSRRETQYFGPGTRLLVL.

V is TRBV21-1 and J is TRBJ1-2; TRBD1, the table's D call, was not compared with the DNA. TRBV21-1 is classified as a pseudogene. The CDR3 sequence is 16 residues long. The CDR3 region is CASARDRGYWVYGYTF. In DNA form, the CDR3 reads TGTGCCAGCGCCCGGGACAGGGGGTATTGGGTCTATGGCTACACCTTC.

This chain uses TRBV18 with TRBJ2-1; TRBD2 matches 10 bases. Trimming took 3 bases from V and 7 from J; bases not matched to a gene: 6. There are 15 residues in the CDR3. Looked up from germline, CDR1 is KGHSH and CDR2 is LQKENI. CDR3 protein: CASSPGLARANEQFF. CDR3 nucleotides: TGTGCCAGCTCACCGGGACTAGCGAGAGCAAATGAGCAGTTCTTC.